This TCR beta chain was identified in a study of kidney transplant recipient with SARS-CoV-2 infection. TCRdb reprocessed the reads via MiXCR and lists one record per CDR3 protein. The sample includes 200,000 to 250,000 distinct CDR3 sequences, less than 35% of them seen just once. On this clonotype itself: This may be a read error, as it is one base from a much larger clone.

The sequences come from a blood sample, collected at baseline and on day 111 from a kidney transplant recipient. The receptor was isolated from a male patient younger than 45 who had COVID-19 and was a kidney transplant recipient. Part of the T cell pool may stem from the graft donor.

The CDR3 here is CSAQKRLFRKTYGFTF. The DNA for the CDR3 is TGCAGTGCTCAGAAACGGCTGTTTCGAAAGACCTATGGCTTCACCTTC. The chain recombines TRBV20-1 with TRBJ1-2; D call uncertain. The V gene's germline CDR1 is DFQATT and CDR2 SNEGSKA (reference sequence). The CDR3 contains 16 residues.